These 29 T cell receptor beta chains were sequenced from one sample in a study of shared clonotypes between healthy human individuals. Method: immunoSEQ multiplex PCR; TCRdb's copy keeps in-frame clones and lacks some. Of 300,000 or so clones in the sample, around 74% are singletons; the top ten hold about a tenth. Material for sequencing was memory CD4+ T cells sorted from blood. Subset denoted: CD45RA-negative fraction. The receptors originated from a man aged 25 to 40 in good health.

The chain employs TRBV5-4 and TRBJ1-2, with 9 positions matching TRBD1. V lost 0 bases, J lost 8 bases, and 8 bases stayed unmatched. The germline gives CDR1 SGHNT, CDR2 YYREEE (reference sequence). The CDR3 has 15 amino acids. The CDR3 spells CASSLDGTGIRGYTF. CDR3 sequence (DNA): TGTGCCAGCAGCTTGGACGGGACAGGGATTCGAGGCTACACCTTC.

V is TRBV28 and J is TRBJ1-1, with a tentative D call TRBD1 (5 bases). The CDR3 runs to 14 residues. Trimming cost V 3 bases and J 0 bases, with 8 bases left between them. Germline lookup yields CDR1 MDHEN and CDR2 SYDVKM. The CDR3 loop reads CASSLYRLNTEAFF. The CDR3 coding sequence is TGTGCCAGCAGTTTGTACAGGCTGAACACTGAAGCTTTCTTT.

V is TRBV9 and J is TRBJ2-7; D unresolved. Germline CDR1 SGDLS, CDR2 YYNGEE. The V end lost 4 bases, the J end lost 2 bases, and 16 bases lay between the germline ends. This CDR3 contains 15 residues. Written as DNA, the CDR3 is TGTGCCAGCAGCCTATCCGACGGGTTCGCCTACGAGCAGTACTTC. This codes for CASSLSDGFAYEQYF.

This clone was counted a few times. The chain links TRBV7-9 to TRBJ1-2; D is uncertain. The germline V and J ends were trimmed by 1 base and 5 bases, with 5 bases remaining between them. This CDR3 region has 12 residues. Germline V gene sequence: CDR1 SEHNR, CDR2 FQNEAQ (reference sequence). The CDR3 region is CASSLGGYGYTF. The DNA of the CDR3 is TGTGCCAGCAGCTTAGGAGGTTATGGCTACACCTTC.

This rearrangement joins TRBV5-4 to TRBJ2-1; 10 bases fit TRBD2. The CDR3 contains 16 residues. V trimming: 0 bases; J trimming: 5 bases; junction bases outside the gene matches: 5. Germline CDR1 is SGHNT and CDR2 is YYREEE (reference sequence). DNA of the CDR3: TGTGCCAGCAGCTTGGCCGCACTAGCGGGGAACAATGAGCAGTTCTTC. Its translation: CASSLAALAGNNEQFF.

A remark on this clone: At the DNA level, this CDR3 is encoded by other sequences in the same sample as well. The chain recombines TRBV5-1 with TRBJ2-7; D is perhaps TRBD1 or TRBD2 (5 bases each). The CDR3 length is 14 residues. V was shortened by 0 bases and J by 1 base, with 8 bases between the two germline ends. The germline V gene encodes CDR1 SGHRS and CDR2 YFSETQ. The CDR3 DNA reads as TGCGCCAGCAGCTTGGAGGGGAGTTCCTACGAGCAGTACTTC. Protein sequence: CASSLEGSSYEQYF.

Written as DNA, the CDR3 is TGTGCCAGCACTCAATCGGAGGGGGAGAAGACCCAGTACTTC. Its translation is CASTQSEGEKTQYF. V usage is TRBV2 and J usage is TRBJ2-5; D may be TRBD1 or TRBD2 (6 bases each). This CDR3 is built from 14 residues. V lost 7 bases to trimming and J lost 6 bases, with 18 bases between them. Germline V gives CDR1 SNHLY, CDR2 FYNNEI.

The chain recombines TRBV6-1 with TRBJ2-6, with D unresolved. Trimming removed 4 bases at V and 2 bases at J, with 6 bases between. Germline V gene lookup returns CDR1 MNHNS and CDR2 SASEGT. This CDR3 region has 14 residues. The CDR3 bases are TGTGCCAGCAGTGCGGGCGCTGGGGCCAACGTCCTGACTTTC. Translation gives CASSAGAGANVLTF.

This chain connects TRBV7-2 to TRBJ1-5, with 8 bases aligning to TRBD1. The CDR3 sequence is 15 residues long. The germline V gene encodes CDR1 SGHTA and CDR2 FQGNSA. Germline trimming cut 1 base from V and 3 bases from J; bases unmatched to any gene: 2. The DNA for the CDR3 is TGTGCCAGCAGCTTAGAACAGGGGGTCAATCAGCCCCAGCATTTT. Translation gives CASSLEQGVNQPQHF.

CDR3 protein: CASSGQTGVLTGELFF. The CDR3 nucleotides read TGTGCCAGCAGCGGCCAGACAGGGGTTTTAACCGGGGAGCTGTTTTTT. The chain combines TRBV7-9 with TRBJ2-2; TRBD1 matches at 8 bases. The V gene's germline CDR1 is SEHNR and CDR2 FQNEAQ (reference sequence). Trimming took 5 bases from V and 5 from J; bases not matched to a gene: 10. This CDR3 has 16 amino acids.

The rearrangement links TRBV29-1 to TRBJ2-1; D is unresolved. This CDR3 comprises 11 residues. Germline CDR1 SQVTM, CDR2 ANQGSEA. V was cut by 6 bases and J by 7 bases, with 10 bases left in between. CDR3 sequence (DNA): TGCAGCGTCGGATGGGGAAATGAGCAGTTCTTC. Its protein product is CSVGWGNEQFF.

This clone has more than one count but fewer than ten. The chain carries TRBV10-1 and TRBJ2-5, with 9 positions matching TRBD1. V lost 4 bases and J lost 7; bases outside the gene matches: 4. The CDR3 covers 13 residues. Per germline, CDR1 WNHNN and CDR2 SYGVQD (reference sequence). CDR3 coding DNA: TGCGCCAGCAGTGGGGACAGGGAGGCGACCCAGTACTTC. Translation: CASSGDREATQYF.

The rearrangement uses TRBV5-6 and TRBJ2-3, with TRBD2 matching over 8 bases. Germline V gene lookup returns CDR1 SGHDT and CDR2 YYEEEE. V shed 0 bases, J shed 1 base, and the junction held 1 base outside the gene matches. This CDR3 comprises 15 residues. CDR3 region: CASSLVGGGTDTQYF. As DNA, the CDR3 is TGTGCCAGCAGCTTGGTCGGGGGGGGCACAGATACGCAGTATTTT.

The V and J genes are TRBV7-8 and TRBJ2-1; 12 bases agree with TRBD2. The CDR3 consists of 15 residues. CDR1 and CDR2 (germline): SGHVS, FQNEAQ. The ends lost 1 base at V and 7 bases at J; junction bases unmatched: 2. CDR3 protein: CASSLGLAGVNEQFF. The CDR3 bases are TGTGCCAGCAGCTTAGGACTAGCGGGAGTTAATGAGCAGTTCTTC.

Written as DNA, the CDR3 is TGTGCCAGCAGCTTGGAGTCCTACGAGCAGTACTTC. Its translation is CASSLESYEQYF. This chain joins TRBV5-6 and TRBJ2-7; D is uncertain. Germline values: CDR1 SGHDT, CDR2 YYEEEE. Trimming took 0 bases from V and 1 from J, leaving 2 bases between them. The CDR3 is 12 amino acids.

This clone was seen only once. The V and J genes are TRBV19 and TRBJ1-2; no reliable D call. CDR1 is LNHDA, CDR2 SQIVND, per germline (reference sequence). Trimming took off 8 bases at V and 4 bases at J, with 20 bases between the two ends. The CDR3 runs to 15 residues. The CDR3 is CASWPGSNEVYGYTF. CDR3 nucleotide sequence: TGTGCCAGTTGGCCCGGTTCGAACGAAGTCTATGGCTACACCTTC. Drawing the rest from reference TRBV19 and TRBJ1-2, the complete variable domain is DGGITQSPKYLFRKEGQNVTLSCEQNLNHDAMYWYRQDPGQGLRLIYYSQIVNDFQKGDIAEGYSVSREKKESFPLTVTSAQKNPTAFYLCASWPGSNEVYGYTFGSGTRLTVV.

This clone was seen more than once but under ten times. CDR3 sequence (DNA): TGTGCCAGTAGTAGGCTAGCGGAGCCAACCGGGGAGCTGTTTTTT. It codes for CASSRLAEPTGELFF. The chain links TRBV19 to TRBJ2-2; 7 bases agree with TRBD2. J gave up 5 bases and V 4 bases, and 7 bases lay outside the gene matches. Germline assignment: CDR1 LNHDA and CDR2 SQIVND (reference sequence). This CDR3 contains 15 residues.

This chain's CDR3 is CASSPTSGDSWQFF. CDR3 bases: TGTGCCAGCTCACCGACTAGCGGCGACTCATGGCAGTTCTTC. V is TRBV18 and J is TRBJ2-1; 9 bases are a match to TRBD2. The CDR3 loop spans 14 amino acids. V was clipped by 3 bases and J by 12 bases; unmatched bases: 9. In germline, CDR1 is KGHSH, CDR2 LQKENI.

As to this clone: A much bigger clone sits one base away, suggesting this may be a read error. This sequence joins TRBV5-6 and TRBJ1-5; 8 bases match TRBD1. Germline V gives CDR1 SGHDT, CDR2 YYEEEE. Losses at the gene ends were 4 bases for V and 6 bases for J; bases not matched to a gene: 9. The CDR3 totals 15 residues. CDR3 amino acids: CASSVTGGLCQPQHF. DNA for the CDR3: TGTGCCAGCAGCGTCACAGGGGGGCTTTGTCAGCCCCAGCATTTT.

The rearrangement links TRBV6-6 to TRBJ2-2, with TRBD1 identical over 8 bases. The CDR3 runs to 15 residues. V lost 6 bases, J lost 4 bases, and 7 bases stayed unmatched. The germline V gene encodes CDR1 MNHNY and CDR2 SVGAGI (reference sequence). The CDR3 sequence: CASSRGQGVTGELFF. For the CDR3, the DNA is TGTGCCAGCAGCCGCGGACAGGGTGTCACCGGGGAGCTGTTTTTT.

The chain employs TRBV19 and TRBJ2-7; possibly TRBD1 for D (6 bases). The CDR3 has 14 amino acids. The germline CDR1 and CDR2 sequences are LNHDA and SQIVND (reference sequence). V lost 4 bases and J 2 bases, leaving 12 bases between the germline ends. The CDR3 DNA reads TGTGCCAGTAGTAGGGGACACCCCGCCTACGAGCAGTACTTC. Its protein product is CASSRGHPAYEQYF. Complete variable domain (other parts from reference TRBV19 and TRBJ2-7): DGGITQSPKYLFRKEGQNVTLSCEQNLNHDAMYWYRQDPGQGLRLIYYSQIVNDFQKGDIAEGYSVSREKKESFPLTVTSAQKNPTAFYLCASSRGHPAYEQYFGPGTRLTVT.

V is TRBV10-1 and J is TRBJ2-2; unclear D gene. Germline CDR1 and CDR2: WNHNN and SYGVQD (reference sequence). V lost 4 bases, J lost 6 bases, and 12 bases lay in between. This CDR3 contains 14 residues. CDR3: CASSVPLYAGELFF. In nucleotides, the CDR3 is TGCGCCAGCAGTGTACCCCTGTACGCCGGGGAGCTGTTTTTT.

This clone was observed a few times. The CDR3 is CASSLPGTRQFF. The DNA of the CDR3 is TGTGCCAGCAGTCTCCCCGGGACGAGGCAGTTCTTC. The chain uses TRBV25-1 and TRBJ2-1; tentatively, D is TRBD1 or TRBD2 (5 bases each). CDR1 and CDR2 (germline): MGHDK, SYGVNS. The V and J ends lost 5 bases and 12 bases respectively, with 14 bases between them. This CDR3 spans 12 amino acids.

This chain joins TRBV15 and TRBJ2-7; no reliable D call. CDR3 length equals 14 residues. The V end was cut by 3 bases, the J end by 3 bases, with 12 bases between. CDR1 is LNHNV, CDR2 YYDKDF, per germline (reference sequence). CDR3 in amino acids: CATSRGLVGYEQYF. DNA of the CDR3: TGTGCCACCAGCAGGGGCCTCGTGGGCTACGAGCAGTACTTC. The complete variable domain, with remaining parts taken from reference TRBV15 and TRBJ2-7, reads DAMVIQNPRYQVTQFGKPVTLSCSQTLNHNVMYWYQQKSSQAPKLLFHYYDKDFNNEADTPDNFQSRRPNTSFCFLDIRSPGLGDTAMYLCATSRGLVGYEQYFGPGTRLTVT.

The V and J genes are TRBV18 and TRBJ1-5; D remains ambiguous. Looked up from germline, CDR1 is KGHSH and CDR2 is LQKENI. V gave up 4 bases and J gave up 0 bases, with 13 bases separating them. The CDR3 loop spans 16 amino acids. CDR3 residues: CASSLGRGFSNQPQHF. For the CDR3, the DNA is TGTGCCAGCTCACTAGGGCGGGGTTTTAGCAATCAGCCCCAGCATTTT.

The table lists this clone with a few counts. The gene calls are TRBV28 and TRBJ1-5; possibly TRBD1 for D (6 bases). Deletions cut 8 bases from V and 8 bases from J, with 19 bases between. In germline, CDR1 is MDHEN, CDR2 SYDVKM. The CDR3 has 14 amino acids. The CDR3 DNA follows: TGTGCCAGCGGAAAGGTGGGACAAATTGAGCCCCAGCATTTT. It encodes CASGKVGQIEPQHF.

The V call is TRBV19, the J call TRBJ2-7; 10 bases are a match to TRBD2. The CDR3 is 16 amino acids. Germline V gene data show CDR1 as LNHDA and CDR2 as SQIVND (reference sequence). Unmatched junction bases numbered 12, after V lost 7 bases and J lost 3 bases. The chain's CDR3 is CASTASGSAIGYEQYF. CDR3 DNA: TGTGCCAGTACTGCTAGCGGGAGTGCGATAGGCTACGAGCAGTACTTC.

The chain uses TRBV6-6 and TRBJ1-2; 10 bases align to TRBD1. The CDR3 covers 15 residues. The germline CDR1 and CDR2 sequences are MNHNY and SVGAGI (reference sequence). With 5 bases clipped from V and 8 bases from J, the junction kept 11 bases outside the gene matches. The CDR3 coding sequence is TGTGCCAGCAGTCTCTCGGACAGGGGGGAGTTGGGCTACACCTTC. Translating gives CASSLSDRGELGYTF.

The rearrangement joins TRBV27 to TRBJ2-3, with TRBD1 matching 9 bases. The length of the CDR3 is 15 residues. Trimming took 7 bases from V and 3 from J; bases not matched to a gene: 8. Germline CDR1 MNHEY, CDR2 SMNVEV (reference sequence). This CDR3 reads CASTGDRVATDTQYF. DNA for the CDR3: TGTGCCAGCACCGGGGACAGGGTTGCGACAGATACGCAGTATTTT.